These 8 T cell receptor beta chains were all obtained from the same sample, sequenced in a study of T cells in Graves' hyperthyroidism and ophthalmopathy. Regions amplified from RNA transcripts were the TCR beta CDR3 regions. The HTBI primer set served for first-round RT-PCR of the TCR CDR3. Via MiXCR, TCRdb re-called the multiplex PCR reads, giving one row per CDR3 protein. The profile shows around 340,000 distinct CDR3 sequences, approximately 14% of them singletons. Sample: blood. These receptors came from a woman in her twenties or thirties with Graves' hyperthyroidism.

This clonotype appeared many times. V usage is TRBV12-3 or TRBV12-4 and J usage is TRBJ2-1, with 7 bases lining up with TRBD1. The CDR3 has 14 residues. V dropped 5 bases and J dropped 5; count of bases not matched to a gene: 6. CDR3 DNA sequence: TGTGCCAGCAGTACCCGGGACAGCAACAATGAGCAGTTCTTC. It is translated as CASSTRDSNNEQFF.

This clonotype was counted at least ten times. The chain has TRBV30 and TRBJ1-1, with D perhaps TRBD1 (5 bases). V shed 8 bases and J shed 6 bases, with 16 bases lying between them. CDR3 length: 12 amino acids. Germline V CDR1 and CDR2: GTSNPN, SVGIG (reference sequence). The CDR3 region is CAGTQGTPEAFF. In DNA form, the CDR3 reads TGTGCCGGGACCCAGGGAACCCCTGAAGCTTTCTTT.

This clonotype has at least ten counts. This chain links TRBV7-9 with TRBJ2-1; D may be TRBD1 or TRBD2 (5 bases each). Germline V gives CDR1 SEHNR, CDR2 FQNEAQ (reference sequence). This CDR3 contains 13 residues. V lost 5 bases to trimming and J lost 7 bases, with 12 bases between them. The CDR3 DNA sequence: TGTGCCAGCAGCCACGGGGCGGCTAATGAGCAGTTCTTC. This gives the protein CASSHGAANEQFF. Combining the CDR3 with reference TRBV7-9 and TRBJ2-1 gives the whole variable domain DTGVSQNPRHKITKRGQNVTFRCDPISEHNRLYWYRQTLGQGPEFLTYFQNEAQLEKSRLLSDRFSAERPKGSFSTLEIQRTEQGDSAMYLCASSHGAANEQFFGPGTRLTVL.

This clonotype was picked up many times. The rearrangement links TRBV20-1 to TRBJ2-1, with 11 positions matching TRBD2. This CDR3 comprises 15 residues. J gave up 5 bases and V 5 bases, and 8 bases lay outside the gene matches. The V gene's germline CDR1 is DFQATT and CDR2 SNEGSKA (reference sequence). The CDR3 DNA follows: TGCAGTGCTTTAGCGACTAGCGGGATGAACAATGAGCAGTTCTTC. This encodes CSALATSGMNNEQFF.

The J gene is TRBJ2-1, the V gene TRBV14, with D tentatively TRBD1 or TRBD2 (5 bases each). V lost 3 bases to trimming and J lost 2 bases, with 17 bases between them. Looked up from germline, CDR1 is SGHDN and CDR2 is FVKESK. There are 17 residues in the CDR3. CDR3: CASSHFMGVTTYNEQFF. CDR3 nucleotides: TGTGCCAGCAGCCATTTCATGGGGGTAACCACCTACAATGAGCAGTTCTTC. Full variable domain (missing parts from reference TRBV14 and TRBJ2-1): EAGVTQFPSHSVIEKGQTVTLRCDPISGHDNLYWYRRVMGKEIKFLLHFVKESKQDESGMPNNRFLAERTGGTYSTLKVQPAELEDSGVYFCASSHFMGVTTYNEQFFGPGTRLTVL.

This clonotype was seen repeatedly, ten times or more. The J gene is TRBJ2-1, the V gene TRBV11-2; D remains ambiguous. Germline V gene lookup returns CDR1 SGHAT and CDR2 FQNNGV. V lost 5 bases to trimming and J lost 7 bases, with 21 bases between them. The CDR3 has 16 amino acids. CDR3 DNA sequence: TGTGCCAGCAGCCTAGGGCAAGGCTGGCCGCAAAATGAGCAGTTCTTC. Translation: CASSLGQGWPQNEQFF.

This clonotype was observed at least ten times. The rearrangement links TRBV6-1 to TRBJ2-2, with D tentatively TRBD2 (6 bases). The CDR3 length is 13 residues. The ends were cut back, 5 bases at V and 4 bases at J, with 8 bases in the middle. The germline CDR1 and CDR2 sequences are MNHNS and SASEGT. The CDR3 coding sequence is TGTGCCAGCAGTCAGGGACTCACCGGGGAGCTGTTTTTT. Amino acid sequence: CASSQGLTGELFF.

V gene TRBV20-1 combines with J gene TRBJ2-7; 8 nucleotides match TRBD1. V was clipped by 5 bases and J by 2 bases; unmatched bases: 8. Germline CDR1 and CDR2: DFQATT and SNEGSKA (reference sequence). This CDR3 spans 14 amino acids. The CDR3 region has the DNA TGCAGTGCTGGCGGGACAGGCTTTACCTACGAGCAGTACTTC. Its translation: CSAGGTGFTYEQYF.